This TCR beta chain comes out of a study of blood T cell repertoires in COVID-19 (dated by TCRdb to the early 2020s). The study in broad terms: Samples from collaborators originated in the United States, Italy and Spain and spanned both the acute and convalescent phases of COVID-19. The material from the prospective study consisted of cDNA or gDNA derived from T cells, B-cell-depleted T cells, or PBMCs. Subjects who had been exposed to COVID-19, were actively infected with it, or had recovered from it provided the deeply sampled blood TCRbeta repertoires that made up the dataset. The repertoires were released in a freely available public database meant as a resource for research on the immune response to SARS-CoV-2. Samples were obtained from the ongoing ImmuneRACE study (first 160 participants) and from over 1,000 subjects provided by 6 global collaborators. The sample metadata nearly always contained a de-identified subject ID, COVID-19 status, age in years and sex. Where available, HLA class I and class II types were taken from metadata supplied by the sample provider and were not determined by assay-based typing. The study at large found these results: The amount of clinical and demographic metadata varied by source and participant and was provided uncurated.

Regarding this clone: Its antigen remains unidentified. No base quality values were provided; no much bigger clone lies one nucleotide off.

Whole blood was collected in K2EDTA tubes by collaborating institutions according to the institutions' own protocols. For TCRbeta analysis, collaborators shipped samples in one of three forms: frozen whole blood, isolated PBMCs, or DNA extracted from either of those sample types. TCRbeta CDR3 regions were amplified from genomic DNA by means of the immunoSEQ Assay, a bias-controlled multiplex PCR. Regarding the original processing steps: Nucleated cell counts per sample were estimated from amplification of reference gene primers within the assay. To quantify the absolute abundance of each unique TCRbeta CDR3 rearrangement, sequence reads were collapsed and filtered. For each sample, productive Simpson clonality was calculated by taking the square root of Simpson's diversity index across productive rearrangements. In TCRdb, the immuneACCESS table is reduced to in-frame sequences with V and J assigned. These tables do not hold every clone; where another copy was compared, an unresolved V gene accounts for under half, and the others remain unexplained. V and J calls plus clone size are reproduced from that table; the DNA served to infer D and trimming. The sample table lists approximately 70,000 clones, 85% to 90% of them with a count of one. Around 6.7% of the sample comes from the top ten.

The germline V gene yields MGHRA for CDR1 and YSYEKL for CDR2. The CDR3, cysteine through phenylalanine, is 15 amino acids long. The read is trimmed to its CDR3 DNA, 45 bases read in frame from base 1. V lost 5 bases and J lost 4 bases; the stretch between them is 14 bases long. This sequence was found in a woman aged 80 or over with active COVID-19. The chain joins TRBV4-1 to TRBJ1-4; TRBD1 might be the D gene, on 6 matching bases. Material for sequencing was peripheral blood. CDR3 protein: CASSSSRGYNEKLFF. Read as DNA, the sequence is TGCGCCAGCAGCTCTTCGAGGGGGTATAATGAAAAACTGTTTTTT.